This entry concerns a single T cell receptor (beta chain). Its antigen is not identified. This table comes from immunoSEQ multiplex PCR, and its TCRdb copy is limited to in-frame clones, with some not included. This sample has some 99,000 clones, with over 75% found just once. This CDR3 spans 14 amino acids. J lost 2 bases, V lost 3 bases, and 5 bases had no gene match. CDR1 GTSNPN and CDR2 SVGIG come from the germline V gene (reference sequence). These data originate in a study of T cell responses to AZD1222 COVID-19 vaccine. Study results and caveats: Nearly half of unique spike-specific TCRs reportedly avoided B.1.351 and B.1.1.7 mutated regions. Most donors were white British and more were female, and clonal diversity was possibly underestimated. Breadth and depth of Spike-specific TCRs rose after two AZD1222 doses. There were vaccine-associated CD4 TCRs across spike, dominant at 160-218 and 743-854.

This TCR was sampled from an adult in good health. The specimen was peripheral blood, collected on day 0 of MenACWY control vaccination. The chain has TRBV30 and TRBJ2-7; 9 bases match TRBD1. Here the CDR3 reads CAWSRTGEAYEQYF. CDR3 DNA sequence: TGTGCCTGGAGCAGGACAGGGGAGGCCTACGAGCAGTACTTC.